The source of this T cell receptor (beta chain) is a study of regulatory T cells in long-lasting Graves disease (dated by TCRdb to the early 2020s). About the investigation overall: In the newly diagnosed Graves' disease group, patients had been taking antithyroid drugs for less than 3 months. Peripheral blood TCR sequencing and RNA sequencing compared persistent Graves' disease patients with newly diagnosed Graves' disease patients. The study was registered as a clinical trial and conducted in China. A total of around 35 samples underwent TCR sequencing, from some 13 patients with persistent Graves' disease and approximately 20 patients with newly diagnosed Graves' disease. Points the paper makes about the study in general: The study examined only peripheral blood because the primary lesion, thyroid tissue, could not be accessed. Only the TCR beta chain was sequenced and analyzed. Patients with persistent disease shared more public clonotypes (fewer than 3,000) than newly diagnosed patients did (966). Persistent Graves' disease patients showed lower TCR Shannon entropy and fewer highly expanded clones than newly diagnosed patients, suggesting clonal expansion. The authors acknowledged the small sample size as a limitation that may reduce accuracy. Preferential use of TRBV28, TRBJ1-2 and TRBJ2-5 was observed in persistent disease, whereas TRBV20-1 and TRBJ2-1 were favored in newly diagnosed disease.

From the germline V gene (reference sequence), CDR1 is LNHDA and CDR2 is SQIVND. Trimming removed 8 bases from V and 0 bases from J, leaving 14 bases between the germline ends. There are 14 amino acids in the CDR3, from cysteine to phenylalanine inclusive. Of all the DNA, just the CDR3 is kept, 42 bases in frame from base 1. The sample's time point label is to be understood as: newly diagnosed GD, antithyroid drugs for less than 3 months. For both TCR sequencing and RNA sequencing, RNA was extracted from PBMCs in TRIzol. Graves' disease was diagnosed according to American Thyroid Association guidelines. The patients came from an endocrinology department in Xi'an, China. From each patient, 7.5 to 10 milliliters of peripheral blood was collected into an EDTA anticoagulant tube. PBMCs were isolated by Ficoll Paque Plus density gradient separation without further T cell sorting. RNA quality was checked with an Agilent 2100 Bioanalyzer and agarose gel, and concentration with a NanoDrop 2000.

A few counts support this clonotype. No cognate antigen has been identified for it. No per-base quality is available; no much larger clone lies one base away. To prepare the library, multiplex PCR was applied. Instrument on record: Illumina HiSeq 4000. TCR beta libraries were built with iRepertoire HTBI primers and Arm-PCR amplification of CDR3 regions. PCR products were gel purified before sequencing. The original methods were these. A total of under 80 TRBV and approximately 13 TRBJ segments were identified across samples and were used for gene usage analysis of CDR3 amino acid clonotypes. COPE and FqMerger were used to merge the filtered high-quality paired reads into contigs. BLAST was used to align contigs to the IMGT TRBV, TRBD and TRBJ reference genes, and CDR3 was defined following IMGT. Any clonotype with a frequency above 0.1% was counted as a highly expanded clone. Shannon entropy served as the measure of repertoire diversity, while the Gini coefficient captured V-J evenness. Public clonotypes were defined as clonotypes shared by more than one individual. In-frame beta chains were kept once TCRdb had trimmed the public reads at Q25 with fastp and called clones with MiXCR. Rows merge per CDR3 protein into single entries with the most common DNA and genes. TCRdb, not the original authors, processed these V and J calls. Recorded for this sample are hundreds of thousands of distinct CDR3 sequences; roughly 15% of them occurred a single time. Of the sample, around a tenth falls within the top ten clones.

These same records also appear under a second study, on T cells in Graves' hyperthyroidism and ophthalmopathy. Looking at the second paper: Graves' hyperthyroidism was defined as stable when no progression to ophthalmopathy occurred over 18 months of follow-up. Hyperthyroidism patients were newly diagnosed, with disease duration under 2 months, and aged 18 to 65 years. Patients with uncontrolled infections, other autoimmune diseases, pregnancy or lactation were excluded. Diagnoses were established on the basis of clinical symptoms, serum thyroxine and TRAb, thyroid ultrasound, and orbital computed tomography. The TCR CDR3 was subjected to a first round of RT-PCR using the HTBI primer set and the Qiagen OneStep RT-PCR kit. Most expanded thyroid clonotypes (frequency above 0.001) were also found in blood, which suggests that blood repertoires may mirror thyroid immune responses. A 13 V-J signature model separated ophthalmopathy from stable hyperthyroidism, with 87.88% sensitivity and roughly 81% specificity in cross-validation and 80%/75% in testing. In validation, the model predicted progression to ophthalmopathy a median of about 5.9 months before onset, with approximately 68% sensitivity and around 76% specificity. To identify TCR V-J signatures that set the groups apart, the researchers used a discovery cohort of about a hundred patients, made up of 40 to 45 with Graves' ophthalmopathy and some 55 with stable Graves' hyperthyroidism. Prospective prediction of ophthalmopathy was tested in an independent validation cohort consisting of roughly 20 hyperthyroidism patients and over 15 patients who later progressed to ophthalmopathy. The 100 discovery patients were randomly split 7:3 into training and test sets. Thyroid tissue and blood T-cell repertoires from more than five Graves' hyperthyroidism patients were also compared in the study. After blood sampling, hyperthyroidism patients were treated with methimazole at a starting dose of 30 mg daily, and ophthalmopathy patients were treated with high-dose intravenous methylprednisolone. A second multiplex PCR round built the libraries, followed by size selection and purification. The libraries were sequenced on an Illumina HiSeq2000 using paired-end 100 bp reads. SOAPnuke was used to process the raw data, removing reads that contained adapters or uncalled bases, had a mean Phred below 15, or lacked an exact match to the constant primer or identifier. COPE v1.2.5 was used to merge the high-quality paired reads, and each unique nucleotide sequence was defined as a clonotype. MiTCR v1.1 was used to align the clonotypes against IMGT TRBV, TRBD and TRBJ reference segments. Only V-J combinations with frequency above 0.0001, covering 99% to 99.2% of repertoires, were analysed. A TCS score was defined as the ratio of F50 (clonal expansion) to E x V (chaos), with BLOSUM62-based TCRdist applied between CDR3 peptides within each V-J. Welch's t-statistics and random forest reduced 514 V-J features to about 13, which were used in a naive Bayes classifier (R e1071). Sample size was not statistically predetermined, and investigators were not blinded to group allocation. According to the paper, TCR Vbeta CDR3 sequencing was carried out on about 140 peripheral blood samples, which came from under 50 ophthalmopathy, 80 or so hyperthyroidism and approximately 17 progressor patients.

This sequence was found in a woman in her 30s with Graves disease. Donor details come from another sample of the same person, matched by shared clones. The sample was peripheral blood mononuclear cells (PBMCs), taken at new diagnosis, from a patient treated with antithyroid drugs. The chain links TRBV19 with TRBJ2-7; TRBD1 is a weak D gene call, 6 bases matching. The DNA is TGTGCCAGTGCAACCGGGACACCCTCCTACGAGCAGTACTTC. It codes for CASATGTPSYEQYF.